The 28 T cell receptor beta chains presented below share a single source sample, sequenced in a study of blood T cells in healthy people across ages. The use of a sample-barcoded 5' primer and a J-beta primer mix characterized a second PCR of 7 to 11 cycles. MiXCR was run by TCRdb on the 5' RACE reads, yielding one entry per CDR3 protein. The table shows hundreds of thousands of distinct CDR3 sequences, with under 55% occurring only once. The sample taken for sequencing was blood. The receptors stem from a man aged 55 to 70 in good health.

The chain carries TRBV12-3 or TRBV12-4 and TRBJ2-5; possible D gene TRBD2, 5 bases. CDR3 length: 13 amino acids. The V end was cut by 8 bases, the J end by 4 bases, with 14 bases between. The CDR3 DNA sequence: TGTGCCAGCCTCCTTTGGGGAGTAGAGACCCAGTACTTC. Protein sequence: CASLLWGVETQYF.

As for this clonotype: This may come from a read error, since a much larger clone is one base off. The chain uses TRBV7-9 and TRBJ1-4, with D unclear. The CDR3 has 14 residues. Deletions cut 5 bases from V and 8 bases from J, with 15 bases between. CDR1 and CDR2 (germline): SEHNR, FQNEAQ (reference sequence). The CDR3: CASSVVPGREKLFF. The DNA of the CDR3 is TGTGCCAGCAGCGTAGTTCCCGGGAGGGAAAAACTGTTTTTT.

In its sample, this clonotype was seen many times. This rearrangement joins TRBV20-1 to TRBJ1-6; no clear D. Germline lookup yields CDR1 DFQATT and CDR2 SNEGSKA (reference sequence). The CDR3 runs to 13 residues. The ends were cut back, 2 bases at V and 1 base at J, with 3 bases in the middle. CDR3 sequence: CSARTSYNSPLHF. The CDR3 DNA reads TGCAGTGCTAGAACTTCCTATAATTCACCCCTCCACTTT.

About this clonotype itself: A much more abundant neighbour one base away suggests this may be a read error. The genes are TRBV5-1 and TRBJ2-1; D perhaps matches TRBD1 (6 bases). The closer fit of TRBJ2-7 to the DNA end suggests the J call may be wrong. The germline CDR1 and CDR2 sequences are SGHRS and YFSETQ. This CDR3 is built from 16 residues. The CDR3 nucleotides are TGCGCCAGCAGCTTCCTCTCACAGGGTTCCTACAATGAGCAGTACTTC. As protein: CASSFLSQGSYNEQYF.

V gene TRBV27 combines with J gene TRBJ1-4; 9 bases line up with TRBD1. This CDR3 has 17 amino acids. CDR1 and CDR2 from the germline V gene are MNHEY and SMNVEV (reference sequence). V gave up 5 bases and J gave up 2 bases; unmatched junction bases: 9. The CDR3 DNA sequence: TGTGCCAGCAGTCAACAGACAGGGGGGACGACTAATGAAAAACTGTTTTTT. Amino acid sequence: CASSQQTGGTTNEKLFF.

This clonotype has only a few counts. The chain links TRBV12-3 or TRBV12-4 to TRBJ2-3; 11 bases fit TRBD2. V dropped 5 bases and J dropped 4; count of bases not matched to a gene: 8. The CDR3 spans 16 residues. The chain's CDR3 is CASSRLAGYGADTQYF. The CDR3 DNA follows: TGTGCCAGCAGTCGACTAGCGGGGTACGGTGCAGATACGCAGTATTTT.

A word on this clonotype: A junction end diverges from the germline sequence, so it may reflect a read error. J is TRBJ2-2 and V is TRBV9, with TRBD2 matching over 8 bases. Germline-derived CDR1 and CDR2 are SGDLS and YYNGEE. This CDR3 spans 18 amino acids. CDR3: CASSIMSGGSANAGELFF. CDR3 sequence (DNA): TGTGCCAGCAGCATAATGAGCGGGGGTAGTGCGAACGCCGGGGAGCTGTTTTTT.

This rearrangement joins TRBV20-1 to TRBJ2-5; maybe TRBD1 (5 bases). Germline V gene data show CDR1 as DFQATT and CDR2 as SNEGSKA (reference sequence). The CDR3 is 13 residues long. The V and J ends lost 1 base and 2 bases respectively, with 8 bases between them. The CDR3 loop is CSARVWTQETQYF. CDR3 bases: TGCAGTGCTAGAGTTTGGACACAAGAGACCCAGTACTTC.

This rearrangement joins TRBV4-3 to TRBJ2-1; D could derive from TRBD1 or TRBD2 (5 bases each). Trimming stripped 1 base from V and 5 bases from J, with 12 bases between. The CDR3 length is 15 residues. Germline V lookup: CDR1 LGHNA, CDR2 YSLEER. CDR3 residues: CASSQASGRNNEQFF. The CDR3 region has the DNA TGCGCCAGCAGCCAAGCGTCGGGACGGAACAATGAGCAGTTCTTC.

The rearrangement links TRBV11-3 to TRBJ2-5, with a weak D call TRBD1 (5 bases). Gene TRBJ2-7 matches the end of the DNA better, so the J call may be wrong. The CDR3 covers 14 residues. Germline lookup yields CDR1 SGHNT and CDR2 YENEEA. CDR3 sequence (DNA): TGTGCCAGCAGCACCAGACTGACAGCCTACGAGCAGTACTTC. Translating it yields CASSTRLTAYEQYF.

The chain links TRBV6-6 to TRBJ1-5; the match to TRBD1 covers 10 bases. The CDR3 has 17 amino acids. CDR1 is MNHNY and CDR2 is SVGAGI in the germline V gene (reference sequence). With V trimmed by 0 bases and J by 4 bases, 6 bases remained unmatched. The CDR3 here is CASSYSRDRGVNQPQHF. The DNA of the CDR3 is TGTGCCAGCAGTTACTCACGGGACAGGGGTGTAAATCAGCCCCAGCATTTT.

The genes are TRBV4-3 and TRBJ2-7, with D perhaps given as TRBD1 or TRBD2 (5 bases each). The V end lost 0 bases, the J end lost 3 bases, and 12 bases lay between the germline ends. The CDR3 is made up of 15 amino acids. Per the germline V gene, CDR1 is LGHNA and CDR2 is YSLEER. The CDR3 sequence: CASSQEGTPDYEQYF. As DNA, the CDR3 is TGCGCCAGCAGCCAAGAAGGGACGCCCGACTACGAGCAGTACTTC.

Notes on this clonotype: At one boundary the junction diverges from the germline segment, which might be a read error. CDR3 protein: CSARDQEGYEHYF. As DNA, the CDR3 is TGCAGTGCTAGAGATCAGGAGGGCTACGAGCATTACTTC. The chain carries TRBV20-1 and TRBJ2-7; the D gene is possibly TRBD2 (6 bases). The CDR3 length is 13 residues. Per germline, CDR1 DFQATT and CDR2 SNEGSKA (reference sequence).

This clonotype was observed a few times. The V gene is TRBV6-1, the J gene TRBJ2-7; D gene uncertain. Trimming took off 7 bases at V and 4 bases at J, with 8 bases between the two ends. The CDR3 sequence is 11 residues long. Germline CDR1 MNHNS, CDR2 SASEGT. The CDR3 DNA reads TGTGCCAGCACTAAACAGTACGAGCAGTACTTC. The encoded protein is CASTKQYEQYF.

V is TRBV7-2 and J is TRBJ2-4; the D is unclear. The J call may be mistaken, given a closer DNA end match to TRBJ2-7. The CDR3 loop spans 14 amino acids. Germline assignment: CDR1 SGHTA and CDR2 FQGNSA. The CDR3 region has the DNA TGTGCCAGCAGCTTGATAGGAAGGCCTTACGAGCAGTACTTC. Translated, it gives CASSLIGRPYEQYF.

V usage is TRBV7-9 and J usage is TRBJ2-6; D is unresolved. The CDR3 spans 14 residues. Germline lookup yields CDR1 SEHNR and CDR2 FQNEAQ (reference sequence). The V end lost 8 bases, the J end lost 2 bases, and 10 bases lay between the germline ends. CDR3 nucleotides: TGTGCCAGCGGTCCTGGGCCTGGGGCCAACGTCCTGACTTTC. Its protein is CASGPGPGANVLTF. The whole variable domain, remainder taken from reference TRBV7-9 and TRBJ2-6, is DTGVSQNPRHKITKRGQNVTFRCDPISEHNRLYWYRQTLGQGPEFLTYFQNEAQLEKSRLLSDRFSAERPKGSFSTLEIQRTEQGDSAMYLCASGPGPGANVLTFGAGSRLTVL.

CDR3 sequence: CASSHWLGNTEAFF. In DNA, the CDR3 is TGTGCCAGCAGCCACTGGTTGGGGAACACTGAAGCTTTCTTT. This chain connects TRBV12-3 or TRBV12-4 to TRBJ1-1; D is undetermined. Trimming left V 6 bases short and J 1 base short, with 12 bases between. This CDR3 has 14 residues.

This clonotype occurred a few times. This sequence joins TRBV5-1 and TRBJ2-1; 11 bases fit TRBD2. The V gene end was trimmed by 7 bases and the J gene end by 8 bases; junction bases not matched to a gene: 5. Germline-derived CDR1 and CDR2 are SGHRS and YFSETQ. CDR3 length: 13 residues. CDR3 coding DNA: TGCGCCAGCCAAGGACTAGCGGGTTATGAGCAGTTCTTC. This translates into CASQGLAGYEQFF.

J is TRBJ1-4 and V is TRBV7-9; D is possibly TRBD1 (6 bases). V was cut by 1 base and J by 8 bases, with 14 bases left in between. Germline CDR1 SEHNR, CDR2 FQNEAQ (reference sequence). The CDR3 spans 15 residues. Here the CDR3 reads CASSLVGDIDEKLFF. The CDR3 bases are TGTGCCAGCAGCTTAGTGGGGGACATAGACGAAAAACTGTTTTTT.

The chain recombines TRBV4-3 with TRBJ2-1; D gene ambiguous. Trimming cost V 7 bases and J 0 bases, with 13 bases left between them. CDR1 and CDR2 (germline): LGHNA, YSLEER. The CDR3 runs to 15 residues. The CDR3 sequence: CASKLTDSSYNEQFF. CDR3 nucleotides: TGCGCCAGCAAACTTACTGATAGCTCCTACAATGAGCAGTTCTTC.

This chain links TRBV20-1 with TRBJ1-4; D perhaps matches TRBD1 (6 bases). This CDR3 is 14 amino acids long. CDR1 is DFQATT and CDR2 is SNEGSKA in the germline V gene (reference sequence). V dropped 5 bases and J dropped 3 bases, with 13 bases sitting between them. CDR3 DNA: TGCAGTGCTCCAACAGGGTGGGCTAATGAAAAACTGTTTTTT. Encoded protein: CSAPTGWANEKLFF.

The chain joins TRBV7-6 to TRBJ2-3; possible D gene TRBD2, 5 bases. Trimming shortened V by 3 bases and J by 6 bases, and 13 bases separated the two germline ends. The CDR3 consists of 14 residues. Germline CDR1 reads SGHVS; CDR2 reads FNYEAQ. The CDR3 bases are TGTGCCAGCAGCTTGGGCGGAGGTTGGGATACGCAGTATTTT. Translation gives CASSLGGGWDTQYF.

CDR3 in amino acids: CASRHEGGDDTEAFF. Written as DNA, the CDR3 is TGTGCCAGCAGGCACGAAGGGGGCGACGACACTGAAGCTTTCTTT. J is TRBJ1-1 and V is TRBV2, with 7 bases fitting TRBD1. The trim removed 6 bases at V and 3 bases at J, leaving 10 bases unmatched. The germline gives CDR1 SNHLY, CDR2 FYNNEI. The CDR3 is made up of 15 amino acids. The variable domain in full, with the rest retrieved from reference TRBV2 and TRBJ1-1, is EPEVTQTPSHQVTQMGQEVILRCVPISNHLYFYWYRQILGQKVEFLVSFYNNEISEKSEIFDDQFSVERPDGSNFTLKIRSTKLEDSAMYFCASRHEGGDDTEAFFGQGTRLTVV.

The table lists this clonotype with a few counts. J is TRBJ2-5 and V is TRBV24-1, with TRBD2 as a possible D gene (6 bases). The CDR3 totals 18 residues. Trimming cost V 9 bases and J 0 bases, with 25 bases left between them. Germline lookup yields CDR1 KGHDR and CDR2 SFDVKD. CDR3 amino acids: CATAAGLLSKEYQETQYF. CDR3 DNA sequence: TGTGCCACCGCGGCGGGGCTATTATCAAAGGAGTACCAAGAGACCCAGTACTTC.

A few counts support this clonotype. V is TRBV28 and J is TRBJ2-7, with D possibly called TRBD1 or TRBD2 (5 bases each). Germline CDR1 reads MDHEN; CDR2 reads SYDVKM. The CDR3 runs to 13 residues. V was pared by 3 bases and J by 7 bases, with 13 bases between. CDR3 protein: CASSFGGRWEQYF. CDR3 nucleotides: TGTGCCAGCAGTTTTGGGGGTAGATGGGAGCAGTACTTC.

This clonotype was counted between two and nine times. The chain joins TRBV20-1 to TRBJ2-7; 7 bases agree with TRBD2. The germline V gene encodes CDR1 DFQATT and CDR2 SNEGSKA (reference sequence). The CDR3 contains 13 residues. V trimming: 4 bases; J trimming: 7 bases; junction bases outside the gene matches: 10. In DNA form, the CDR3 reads TGCAGTGCTACTAGCGGTCCCTACAATGAGCAGTACTTC. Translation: CSATSGPYNEQYF.

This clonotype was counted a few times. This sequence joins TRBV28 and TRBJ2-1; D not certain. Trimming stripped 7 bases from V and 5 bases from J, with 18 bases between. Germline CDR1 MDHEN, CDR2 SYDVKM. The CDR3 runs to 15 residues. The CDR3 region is CASTTRTNLDNEQFF. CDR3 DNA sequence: TGTGCCAGCACGACCCGGACGAATTTGGACAATGAGCAGTTCTTC.

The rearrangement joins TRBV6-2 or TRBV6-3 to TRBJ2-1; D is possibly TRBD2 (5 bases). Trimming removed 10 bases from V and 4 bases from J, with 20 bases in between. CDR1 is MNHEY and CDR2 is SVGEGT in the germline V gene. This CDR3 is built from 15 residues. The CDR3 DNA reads TGTGCCACCGCAGACGGGCCCCGGGGTTACAATGAGCAGTTCTTC. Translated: CATADGPRGYNEQFF.